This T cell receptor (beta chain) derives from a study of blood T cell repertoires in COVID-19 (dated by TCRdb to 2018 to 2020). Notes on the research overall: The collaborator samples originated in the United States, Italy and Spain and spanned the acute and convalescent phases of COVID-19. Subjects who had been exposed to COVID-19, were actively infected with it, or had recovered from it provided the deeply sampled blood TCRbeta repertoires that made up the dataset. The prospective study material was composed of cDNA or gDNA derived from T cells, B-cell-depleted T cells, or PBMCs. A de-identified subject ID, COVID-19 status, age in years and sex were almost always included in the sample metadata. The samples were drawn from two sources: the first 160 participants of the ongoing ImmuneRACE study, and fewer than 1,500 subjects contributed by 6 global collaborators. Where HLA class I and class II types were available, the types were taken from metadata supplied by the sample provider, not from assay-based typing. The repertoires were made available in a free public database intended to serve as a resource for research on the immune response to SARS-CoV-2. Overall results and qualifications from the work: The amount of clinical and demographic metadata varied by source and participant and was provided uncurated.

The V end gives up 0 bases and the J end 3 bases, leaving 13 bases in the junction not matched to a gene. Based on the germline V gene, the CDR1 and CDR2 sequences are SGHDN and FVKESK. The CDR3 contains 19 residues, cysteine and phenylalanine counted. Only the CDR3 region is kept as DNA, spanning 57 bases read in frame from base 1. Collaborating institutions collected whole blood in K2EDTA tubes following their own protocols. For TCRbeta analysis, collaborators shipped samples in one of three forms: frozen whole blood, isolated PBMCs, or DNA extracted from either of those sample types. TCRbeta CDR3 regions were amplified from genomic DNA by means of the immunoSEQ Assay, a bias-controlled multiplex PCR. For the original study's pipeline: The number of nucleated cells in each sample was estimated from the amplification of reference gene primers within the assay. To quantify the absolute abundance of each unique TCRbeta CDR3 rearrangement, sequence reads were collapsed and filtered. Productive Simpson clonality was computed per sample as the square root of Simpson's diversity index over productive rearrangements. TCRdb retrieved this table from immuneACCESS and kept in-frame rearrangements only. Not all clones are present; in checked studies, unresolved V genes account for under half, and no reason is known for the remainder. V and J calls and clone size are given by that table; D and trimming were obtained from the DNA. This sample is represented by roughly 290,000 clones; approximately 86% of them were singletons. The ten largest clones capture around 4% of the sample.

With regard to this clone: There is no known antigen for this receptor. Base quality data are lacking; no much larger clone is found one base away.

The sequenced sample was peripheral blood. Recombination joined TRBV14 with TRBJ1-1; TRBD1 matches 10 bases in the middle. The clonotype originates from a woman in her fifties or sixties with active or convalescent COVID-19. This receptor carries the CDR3 CASSQDPPRQGAADTEAFF. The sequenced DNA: TGTGCCAGCAGCCAAGATCCCCCCCGACAGGGGGCAGCGGACACTGAAGCTTTCTTT. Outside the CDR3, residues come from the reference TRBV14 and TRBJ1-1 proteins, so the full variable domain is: EAGVTQFPSHSVIEKGQTVTLRCDPISGHDNLYWYRRVMGKEIKFLLHFVKESKQDESGMPNNRFLAERTGGTYSTLKVQPAELEDSGVYFCASSQDPPRQGAADTEAFFGQGTRLTVV.